This is a list of T cell receptor beta chains from one sample in a study of vaccination and CD4 T cells after COVID-19. No antigen has been assigned to these receptors. TCRdb used MiXCR to reprocess the PCR reads, holding one entry per CDR3 protein. The table lists approximately 10,000 distinct CDR3 sequences, about two thirds of them singletons, with 20% to 30% in the top ten. Material for sequencing was CD4+ T cells from blood, cultured in vitro. These receptors all come from a human donor who had recovered from COVID-19. The CDR3 runs from the conserved cysteine through the conserved F or W. Fields, in order: D gene, V gene, clone size, J gene, CDR3 protein, CDR3 DNA. A D gene is named only where the DNA matches it firmly. Some rows mark clone size as missing; the rest say once, few, many or name a class of expanded clone.

D: TRBD1
V: TRBV2
size: .
J: TRBJ1-1
CDR3: CASSATGYTEAFF
DNA: TGTGCCAGCAGCGCGACAGGGTACACTGAAGCTTTCTTT

D: .
V: TRBV5-1
size: .
J: TRBJ2-7
CDR3: CASRRDSYEQYF
DNA: TGCGCCAGCAGGCGGGACTCCTACGAGCAGTACTTC

D: TRBD1
V: TRBV27
size: .
J: TRBJ2-2
CDR3: CASSQGQGRRATGELFF
DNA: TGTGCCAGCAGTCAGGGACAGGGGAGAAGAGCAACCGGGGAGCTGTTTTTT

D: TRBD2
V: TRBV7-2
size: .
J: TRBJ2-7
CDR3: CASSLVAGVLGEQYF
DNA: TGTGCCAGCAGCTTAGTTGCGGGAGTCTTGGGGGAGCAGTACTTC

D: .
V: TRBV5-1
size: .
J: TRBJ1-2
CDR3: CASSPDDYGYTF
DNA: TGCGCCAGCAGCCCTGACGACTATGGCTACACCTTC

D: .
V: TRBV12-3/TRBV12-4
size: .
J: TRBJ2-2
CDR3: CASSFKRFWAGELFF
DNA: TGTGCCAGCAGTTTTAAGCGGTTTTGGGCCGGGGAGCTGTTTTTT

D: .
V: TRBV5-1
size: .
J: TRBJ2-7
CDR3: CASSTNTLGGGEQYF
DNA: TGCGCCAGCAGCACTAACACCCTTGGAGGGGGTGAGCAGTACTTC

D: TRBD2
V: TRBV7-6
size: .
J: TRBJ2-7
CDR3: CASSRSRVAGDSYEQYF
DNA: TGTGCCAGCAGCCGATCGAGGGTAGCGGGGGACTCCTACGAGCAGTACTTC

D: TRBD1
V: TRBV5-1
size: .
J: TRBJ1-4
CDR3: CASSPRDRGDEKLFF
DNA: TGCGCCAGCAGCCCACGGGACAGAGGGGACGAAAAACTGTTTTTT

D: .
V: TRBV20-1
size: .
J: TRBJ2-6
CDR3: CSAAHPGANVLTF
DNA: TGCAGTGCTGCCCATCCTGGGGCCAACGTCCTGACTTTC

D: .
V: TRBV24-1
size: .
J: TRBJ2-2
CDR3: CATSDPTGPGELFF
DNA: TGTGCCACCAGTGACCCAACAGGGCCCGGGGAGCTGTTTTTT

D: TRBD2
V: TRBV4-1
size: .
J: TRBJ2-7
CDR3: CASSQGGGDYSGEQYF
DNA: TGCGCCAGCAGCCAAGGCGGAGGGGACTATAGCGGCGAGCAGTACTTC

D: .
V: TRBV20-1
size: .
J: TRBJ1-2
CDR3: CSARAGNYGYTF
DNA: TGCAGTGCTAGAGCGGGGAACTATGGCTACACCTTC

D: TRBD1
V: TRBV19
size: .
J: TRBJ1-2
CDR3: CASSSRGPYGYTF
DNA: TGTGCCAGTAGCAGCAGGGGGCCCTATGGCTACACCTTC

D: TRBD1
V: TRBV2
size: .
J: TRBJ2-5
CDR3: CASSNTPGQGGTQYF
DNA: TGTGCCAGCAGTAATACCCCGGGACAGGGAGGGACCCAGTACTTC

D: .
V: TRBV25-1
size: .
J: TRBJ1-1
CDR3: CASIHPGVAEAFF
DNA: TGTGCCAGCATCCACCCGGGGGTGGCTGAAGCTTTCTTT

D: TRBD1
V: TRBV18
size: .
J: TRBJ2-3
CDR3: CASSPQTGEADTQYF
DNA: TGTGCCAGCTCACCCCAGACAGGGGAGGCAGATACGCAGTATTTT

D: .
V: TRBV20-1
size: .
J: TRBJ2-3
CDR3: CSAVRLATSTDTQYF
DNA: TGCAGTGCTGTAAGACTCGCAACTAGCACAGATACGCAGTATTTT

D: TRBD2
V: TRBV24-1
size: .
J: TRBJ2-5
CDR3: CATGREGETQYF
DNA: TGTGCCACCGGAAGGGAGGGGGAGACCCAGTACTTC

D: .
V: TRBV20-1
size: few
J: TRBJ2-3
CDR3: CSARTLTSTDTQYF
DNA: TGCAGTGCGCGGACACTCACTAGCACAGATACGCAGTATTTT

D: .
V: TRBV7-2
size: .
J: TRBJ1-2
CDR3: CASSLAYSYYGYTF
DNA: TGTGCCAGCAGCTTAGCGTACAGTTACTATGGCTACACCTTC

D: TRBD1
V: TRBV19
size: .
J: TRBJ2-7
CDR3: CASSMSGGEYEQYF
DNA: TGTGCCAGTAGTATGTCAGGGGGCGAGTACGAGCAGTACTTC

D: .
V: TRBV20-1
size: few
J: TRBJ2-3
CDR3: CSARSGGDTQYF
DNA: TGCAGTGCTAGATCGGGTGGAGATACGCAGTATTTT

D: .
V: TRBV27
size: .
J: TRBJ1-2
CDR3: CASRMSGVGGYTF
DNA: TGTGCCAGCAGGATGTCAGGGGTCGGTGGCTACACCTTC

D: TRBD1
V: TRBV2
size: .
J: TRBJ1-2
CDR3: CASRAGTGDNYGYTF
DNA: TGTGCCAGCAGAGCCGGGACAGGGGATAACTATGGCTACACCTTC

D: .
V: TRBV6-5
size: .
J: TRBJ2-7
CDR3: CASSLGFEGREQYF
DNA: TGTGCCAGCAGTTTAGGGTTCGAGGGAAGGGAGCAGTACTTC

D: .
V: TRBV20-1
size: .
J: TRBJ2-3
CDR3: CSASSTPTSTDTQYF
DNA: TGCAGTGCTAGCTCGACCCCAACTAGCACAGATACGCAGTATTTT

D: .
V: TRBV2
size: .
J: TRBJ1-5
CDR3: CASSETAEGQPQHF
DNA: TGTGCCAGCAGTGAAACGGCGGAGGGACAGCCCCAGCATTTT

D: .
V: TRBV7-3
size: .
J: TRBJ2-5
CDR3: CASSPVGGVQETQYF
DNA: TGTGCCAGCAGCCCAGTGGGTGGGGTCCAAGAGACCCAGTACTTC

D: .
V: TRBV20-1
size: .
J: TRBJ1-2
CDR3: CSATALLNYGYTF
DNA: TGCAGTGCTACAGCATTGCTTAACTATGGCTACACCTTC

D: .
V: TRBV20-1
size: .
J: TRBJ2-5
CDR3: CSARRLLGETQYF
DNA: TGCAGTGCTAGAAGGCTTCTGGGCGAGACCCAGTACTTC

D: TRBD2
V: TRBV7-9
size: few
J: TRBJ2-3
CDR3: CASSFRTSGSTDTQYF
DNA: TGTGCCAGCAGCTTTAGGACTAGCGGGAGCACAGATACGCAGTATTTT

D: TRBD1
V: TRBV6-1
size: .
J: TRBJ2-1
CDR3: CASRAGTGFGGFF
DNA: TGTGCCAGCAGGGCCGGGACAGGGTTTGGTGGGTTCTTC

D: .
V: TRBV21-1
size: few
J: TRBJ1-5
CDR3: CASANTQGGCNQPQHF
DNA: TGTGCCAGCGCCAATACTCAGGGGGGATGCAATCAGCCCCAGCATTTT

D: .
V: TRBV2
size: few
J: TRBJ1-5
CDR3: CASSEDVGQPQHF
DNA: TGTGCCAGCAGTGAAGACGTCGGTCAGCCCCAGCATTTT

D: .
V: TRBV15
size: few
J: TRBJ1-3
CDR3: CATSRNRVGENTIYF
DNA: TGTGCCACCAGCAGGAACAGGGTTGGTGAAAACACCATATATTTT

D: .
V: TRBV7-9
size: .
J: TRBJ2-7
CDR3: CASSLIGTASEQYF
DNA: TGTGCCAGCAGCTTAATTGGGACTGCTAGCGAGCAGTACTTC

D: TRBD2
V: TRBV20-1
size: .
J: TRBJ2-3
CDR3: CSARDWERGLVDTQYF
DNA: TGCAGTGCTAGAGATTGGGAGCGGGGGTTGGTAGATACGCAGTATTTT

D: .
V: TRBV4-1
size: .
J: TRBJ1-2
CDR3: CASSPPMGGYYGYTF
DNA: TGCGCCAGCAGCCCCCCTATGGGAGGGTACTATGGCTACACCTTC

D: TRBD2
V: TRBV20-1
size: .
J: TRBJ2-1
CDR3: CSAPGLANNEQFF
DNA: TGCAGTGCCCCGGGACTAGCTAACAATGAGCAGTTCTTC

D: .
V: TRBV20-1
size: .
J: TRBJ2-7
CDR3: CSLRDGFAYEQYF
DNA: TGCAGCTTAAGGGACGGCTTCGCCTACGAGCAGTACTTC

D: .
V: TRBV2
size: .
J: TRBJ2-7
CDR3: CASSEGPVPVYEQYF
DNA: TGTGCCAGCAGTGAAGGACCTGTCCCGGTCTACGAGCAGTACTTC

D: .
V: TRBV6-1
size: .
J: TRBJ1-3
CDR3: CASSPDRSGNTIYF
DNA: TGTGCCAGCAGTCCAGACAGGTCTGGAAACACCATATATTTT

D: TRBD1
V: TRBV10-3
size: .
J: TRBJ2-7
CDR3: CAMGTGVEQYF
DNA: TGTGCCATGGGGACAGGAGTCGAGCAGTACTTC

D: TRBD1
V: TRBV20-1
size: .
J: TRBJ2-5
CDR3: CSAESGDRGEETQYF
DNA: TGCAGTGCGGAATCCGGGGACAGGGGGGAAGAGACCCAGTACTTC

D: TRBD1
V: TRBV2
size: .
J: TRBJ1-1
CDR3: CASVWGQGFSGAFF
DNA: TGTGCCAGCGTGTGGGGACAGGGGTTCTCTGGAGCTTTCTTT

D: TRBD2
V: TRBV15
size: .
J: TRBJ2-1
CDR3: CATSSGGGYNEQFF
DNA: TGTGCCACCAGCTCCGGCGGGGGATACAATGAGCAGTTCTTC

D: TRBD1
V: TRBV20-1
size: .
J: TRBJ1-1
CDR3: CSAGQRAFF
DNA: TGCAGCGCGGGACAGCGAGCTTTCTTT

D: .
V: TRBV7-9
size: few
J: TRBJ1-2
CDR3: CASSLDGDATSGYTF
DNA: TGTGCCAGCAGCTTAGACGGGGACGCAACCAGCGGCTACACCTTC

D: .
V: TRBV4-1
size: once
J: TRBJ2-3
CDR3: CASSQEVQFSADTQYF
DNA: TGCGCCAGCAGCCAAGAGGTTCAGTTCTCGGCAGATACGCAGTATTTT

D: .
V: TRBV24-1
size: .
J: TRBJ2-7
CDR3: CATSDSGHALGEQYF
DNA: TGTGCCACCAGTGACTCAGGACACGCCCTTGGGGAGCAGTACTTC

D: .
V: TRBV20-1
size: .
J: TRBJ2-5
CDR3: CSARDSGSGRETQYF
DNA: TGCAGTGCTAGAGATTCTGGATCGGGGCGAGAGACCCAGTACTTC

D: .
V: TRBV20-1
size: .
J: TRBJ1-6
CDR3: CSARGVGGAYSPLHF
DNA: TGCAGTGCTAGAGGGGTGGGGGGCGCGTATTCACCCCTCCACTTT